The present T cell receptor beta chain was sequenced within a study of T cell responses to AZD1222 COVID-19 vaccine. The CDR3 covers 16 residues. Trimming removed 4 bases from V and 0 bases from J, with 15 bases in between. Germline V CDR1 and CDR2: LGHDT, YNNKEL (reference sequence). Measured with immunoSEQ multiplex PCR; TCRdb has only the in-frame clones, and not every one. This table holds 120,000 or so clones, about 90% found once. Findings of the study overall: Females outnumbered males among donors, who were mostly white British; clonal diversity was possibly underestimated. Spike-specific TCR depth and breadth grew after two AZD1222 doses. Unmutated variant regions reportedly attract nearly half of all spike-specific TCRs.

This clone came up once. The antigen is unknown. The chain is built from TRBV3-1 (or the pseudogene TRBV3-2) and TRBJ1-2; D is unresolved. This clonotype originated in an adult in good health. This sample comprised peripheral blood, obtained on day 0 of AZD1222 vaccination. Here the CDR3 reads CASSPEFPAANYGYTF. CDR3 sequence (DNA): TGTGCCAGCAGCCCAGAGTTTCCCGCGGCTAACTATGGCTACACCTTC.